The rows below give T cell receptor beta chains drawn from one sample of a study of T-cell memory formation after mild COVID-19. TCRdb processed the 5' RACE reads anew with MiXCR; each CDR3 protein has one entry. The sample lists 470,000 or so distinct CDR3 sequences; about 23% were seen once. Sequenced material: PBMCs or a T cell subset sorted from them (not recorded which). These receptors were obtained from an adult woman who had mild COVID-19 (a few samples of this study predate the infection). Cell type and time point are not known. Each CDR3 is given with its conserved first and last residue. Fields, in order: CDR3 length, J gene, V gene, clone size, D gene, CDR3 DNA, CDR3 protein. A D gene is named only where the DNA matches it firmly. Rows may omit the clone size; those that give it use once, few, many or a size class.

13	TRBJ2-2	TRBV20-1	NA	NA	TGCAGTGCGGTTGACGGGAACACCGGGGAGCTGTTTTTT	CSAVDGNTGELFF
15	TRBJ2-5	TRBV5-1	NA	NA	NA	CASSTSIGWRETQYF
15	TRBJ2-1	TRBV28	few	NA	TGTGCCAGCAGATTAGTCGGGTCTTCCTACAATGAGCAGTTCTTC	CASRLVGSSYNEQFF
14	TRBJ2-3	TRBV4-1	NA	NA	TGCGCCAGCAGCCAAGACCTTTCTGAAGATACGCAGTATTTT	CASSQDLSEDTQYF
10	TRBJ2-2	TRBV7-2	few	NA	TGTGCCAGCAGCTTATGGGAGCTGTTTTTT	CASSLWELFF
14	TRBJ2-3	TRBV7-2	many	NA	TGTGCCAGCAGCTTAGGCGGGGGCCCAGATACGCAGTATTTT	CASSLGGGPDTQYF
19	TRBJ2-6	TRBV12-3/TRBV12-4	NA	NA	TGTGCCAGCAGCCGAAGCACAGGGTTCTTTCTTTCTGGGGCCAACGTCCTGACTTTC	CASSRSTGFFLSGANVLTF
19	TRBJ2-4	TRBV4-3	NA	TRBD2	TGCGCCAGCAGCCAAGATGTTTTGCGGGGGGCGGCTCCCAAAAACATTCAGTACTTC	CASSQDVLRGAAPKNIQYF
14	TRBJ1-2	TRBV29-1	once	NA	TGCAGCGTCGACCGGGACACCCGTAACTATGGCTACACCTTC	CSVDRDTRNYGYTF
17	TRBJ2-5	TRBV2	few	NA	TGTGCCAGCAGTGAAGCGCTAGAGGTGAACACCCAAGAGACCCAGTACTTC	CASSEALEVNTQETQYF
11	TRBJ2-1	TRBV29-1	few	NA	TGCAGCGTTCAGGGTTACAATGAGCAGTTCTTC	CSVQGYNEQFF
14	TRBJ1-2	TRBV12-3/TRBV12-4	NA	NA	TGTGCCAGCAGTTTAAGTGCAGCTAACTATGGCTACACCTTC	CASSLSAANYGYTF
13	TRBJ2-1	TRBV2	NA	TRBD1	TGTGCCAGCAGTATCGGACAGGGGATAGAGCAGTTCTTC	CASSIGQGIEQFF
13	TRBJ1-1	TRBV12-3/TRBV12-4	NA	NA	TGTGCCAGCAGCGAACGGCAGAACACTGAAGCTTTCTTT	CASSERQNTEAFF
13	TRBJ2-1	TRBV29-1	NA	TRBD1	TGCAGCGTTGACGGGACAGGGGTTGGTGAGCAGTTCTTC	CSVDGTGVGEQFF
15	TRBJ2-4	TRBV7-2	few	TRBD1	TGTGCCAGCAGCTTAGCACCGGGACAGGGGATCATTCAGTACTTC	CASSLAPGQGIIQYF
14	TRBJ2-5	TRBV5-1	many	NA	TGCGCCAGCAGCTTGCAGGGGGGTCGAGAGACCCAGTACTTC	CASSLQGGRETQYF
16	TRBJ2-7	TRBV4-2	many	TRBD2	TGTGCCAGCAGCCAAGGGCCTAGCGGGAGTTTATACGAGCAGTACTTC	CASSQGPSGSLYEQYF
13	TRBJ1-6	TRBV5-1	few	TRBD1	TGCGCCAGCAGGGGACAGGACGGTTCACCCCTCCACTTT	CASRGQDGSPLHF
12	TRBJ2-7	TRBV24-1	NA	NA	TGTGCCACCAGTGATGCAGGGATCGAGCAGTACTTC	CATSDAGIEQYF
13	TRBJ2-1	TRBV12-3/TRBV12-4	NA	TRBD2	TGTGCCAGCAGTTGGGGACTAGCGGGTGAGCAGTTCTTC	CASSWGLAGEQFF
15	TRBJ1-5	TRBV19	few	NA	TGTGCCAGTGAGAACAAAAGACGGGGCAATCAGCCCCAGCATTTT	CASENKRRGNQPQHF
15	TRBJ2-7	TRBV12-3/TRBV12-4	NA	TRBD2	TGTGCCAGCAGTCTCCAGCGGGAGGGCATGTACGAGCAGTACTTC	CASSLQREGMYEQYF
13	TRBJ2-3	TRBV4-2	few	NA	TGTGCCAGCAGCCAATCGGATTTAGATACGCAGTATTTT	CASSQSDLDTQYF
14	TRBJ2-5	TRBV6-1	few	NA	TGTGCCAGCAAAAATACGGGACTTGAAGAGACCCAGTACTTC	CASKNTGLEETQYF
16	TRBJ1-1	TRBV7-9	NA	TRBD1	TGTGCCAGCAGACGGACAGGGGGCAGAGGAGACACTGAAGCTTTCTTT	CASRRTGGRGDTEAFF
14	TRBJ2-7	TRBV5-1	few	TRBD1	TGCGCCAGCAGCCCTGGACAGGGGAACCACGAGCAGTACTTC	CASSPGQGNHEQYF
15	TRBJ1-5	TRBV28	NA	NA	TGTGCCAGCAGCCCCTTGGTCGGAAGCAATCAGCCCCAGCATTTT	CASSPLVGSNQPQHF
12	TRBJ1-2	TRBV12-3/TRBV12-4	NA	NA	TGTGCCAGCAGTTGGGGACCCGGGGGCTACACCTTC	CASSWGPGGYTF
17	TRBJ2-3	TRBV7-9	few	TRBD1	TGTGCCAGCAGCGACGCGTACGGGACAGGGGGCCCAGATACGCAGTATTTT	CASSDAYGTGGPDTQYF
15	TRBJ2-1	TRBV20-1	NA	TRBD2	TGCAGTGCCAGTAGGGGACTAGTGTCCTACAATGAGCAGTTCTTC	CSASRGLVSYNEQFF
16	TRBJ2-2	TRBV30	NA	NA	TGTGCCTGGAGTGTAGGCTACAGTACGAACACCGGGGAGCTGTTTTTT	CAWSVGYSTNTGELFF
14	TRBJ2-4	TRBV5-1	many	NA	TGCGCCAGCAGCTCCGGGACAGCCAAAAACATTCAGTACTTC	CASSSGTAKNIQYF
16	TRBJ2-1	TRBV24-1	few	TRBD2	TGTGCCACCAGTGACCCCATGACTAGCGGGAGGAGTGAGCAGTTCTTC	CATSDPMTSGRSEQFF
16	TRBJ2-3	TRBV5-4	few	TRBD2	TGTGCCAGCAGCAGGACTAGCGGAGGGTTGGCAGATACGCAGTATTTT	CASSRTSGGLADTQYF
13	TRBJ2-1	TRBV6-5	few	NA	TGTGCCAGCAGTTATGGCCAGGGGGGTGAGCAGTTCTTC	CASSYGQGGEQFF
15	TRBJ2-2	TRBV6-2/TRBV6-3	few	NA	TGTGCCAGCAGTTACGGTCTGATGAACACCGGGGAGCTGTTTTTT	CASSYGLMNTGELFF
16	TRBJ2-6	TRBV19	few	NA	TGTGCCAGTAGTATATGGGGCACGGAAGGGGCCAACGTCCTGACTTTC	CASSIWGTEGANVLTF
15	TRBJ2-1	TRBV9	NA	TRBD2	TGTGCCAGCAGCGCGACTAGCGGGGGGGGAAATGATCAGTTCTTC	CASSATSGGGNDQFF
12	TRBJ2-7	TRBV6-2/TRBV6-3	NA	NA	TGTGCCAGCAGTTACCCCGTCTACGAGCAGTACTTC	CASSYPVYEQYF
16	TRBJ2-1	TRBV25-1	NA	NA	TGTGCCAGATTTTTAGGGGAAACAAACTGCTACAATGAGCAGTTCTTC	CARFLGETNCYNEQFF
14	TRBJ2-1	TRBV5-1	few	TRBD2	TGCGCCAGCAGCTTCCAGGCGGGGGGGCCAGGGCAGTTCTTC	CASSFQAGGPGQFF
14	TRBJ1-1	TRBV7-9	few	NA	TGTGCCAGCAGCTTAGAGACAGCCTACACTGAAGCTTTCTTT	CASSLETAYTEAFF
13	TRBJ1-2	TRBV7-9	NA	NA	TGTGCCAGCAGCTTGGAAGGGGGAGAAGGCTACACCTTC	CASSLEGGEGYTF
18	TRBJ2-3	TRBV4-2	NA	TRBD2	TGTGCCAGCAGCCAAACCCGGACTAGCGGGAGAGCTACCCATACGCAGTATTTT	CASSQTRTSGRATHTQYF
15	TRBJ2-2	TRBV29-1	NA	NA	TGCAGCGTCGTACCCGGACATCCGATCACCGGGGAGCTGTTTTTT	CSVVPGHPITGELFF
16	TRBJ1-1	TRBV7-7	NA	NA	TGTGCTAGCAGCTTAGCCGTGGAGGGGATGAACACTGAAGCTTTCTTT	CASSLAVEGMNTEAFF
17	TRBJ2-2	TRBV7-2	few	NA	TGTGCCAGCAGCTTACGTATCCGAATCGGGAATGCCGGGGAGCTGTTTTTT	CASSLRIRIGNAGELFF
14	TRBJ2-3	TRBV5-4	few	TRBD2	TGTGCCAGTCCAGCGGGAGGGCCATTTGATACGCAGTATTTT	CASPAGGPFDTQYF
16	TRBJ2-6	TRBV18	NA	NA	TGTGCCAGCTCACCATCAGTGGCCTCTGGGGCCAACGTCCTGACTTTC	CASSPSVASGANVLTF
11	TRBJ1-1	TRBV6-1	few	NA	TGTGCCAGCAGTTCGACGGTGGAAGCTTTCTTT	CASSSTVEAFF
17	TRBJ1-5	TRBV20-1	few	NA	TGCAGTGCTAGAGCCCACAGGGAGGTGGCGGACAATCAGCCCCAGCATTTT	CSARAHREVADNQPQHF
16	TRBJ2-3	TRBV29-1	few	TRBD2	TGCAGCGTCCTGACTAGCGGGGGGCCGAGCACAGATACGCAGTATTTT	CSVLTSGGPSTDTQYF
16	TRBJ2-3	TRBV5-1	NA	NA	TGCGCCAGCAGCTTGGCCTCTCATCCCTACACAGATACGCAGTATTTT	CASSLASHPYTDTQYF
17	TRBJ2-7	TRBV4-3	NA	TRBD2	TGCGCCAGCAGCCAGAGATCTAGCGGGGGCTCCCTCCGCGAGCAGTACTTC	CASSQRSSGGSLREQYF
15	TRBJ2-2	TRBV14	NA	TRBD1	TGTGCCAGCAGCCAATGGACAGGGGCAAGCGGGGAGCTGTTTTTT	CASSQWTGASGELFF
12	TRBJ2-1	TRBV6-2/TRBV6-3	few	NA	TGTGCCAGCAGTTACTCGAGGAGGGAGCAGTTCTTC	CASSYSRREQFF
14	TRBJ2-2	TRBV5-5	many	TRBD1	TGTGCCAGCAGCTGGGACAGATACACCGGGGAGCTGTTTTTT	CASSWDRYTGELFF
15	TRBJ2-5	TRBV12-3/TRBV12-4	NA	NA	TGTGCCAGCAGTTTACTTTTACAGGGTGGGGAGACCCAGTACTTC	CASSLLLQGGETQYF
16	TRBJ1-6	TRBV19	few	NA	TGTGCCAGTAGTATAGGAGGGGGGTCCTATAATTCACCCCTCCACTTT	CASSIGGGSYNSPLHF